These T cell receptor beta chains were read from a single sample in a study of CD8+ T cells in alopecia areata. Profiled with immunoSEQ multiplex PCR; TCRdb holds only in-frame clones, not every one. The table lists about 200,000 clones, 50% to 60% of them singletons, with approximately 3.4% in the top ten. Sequencing used CD4+ T cells sorted from blood, obtained at week 4, from a patient treated with tofacitinib. These receptor sequences come from a human donor with alopecia areata. The CDR3 runs from the conserved cysteine through the conserved F or W. A D gene is named only where the DNA matches it firmly.

TRBV7-9	TRBJ1-2	NA	CASSTPNWGTDAWLGYTF
TRBV29-1	TRBJ2-1	TRBD1	CSVYYRPYRDSTYNEQFF
TRBV7-2	TRBJ2-3	NA	CASSPEEWGSTDTQYF
TRBV6-5	TRBJ1-5	NA	CASSYSGGEQPQHF
TRBV4-1	TRBJ2-7	TRBD1	CASSHPGQGGFYEQYF
TRBV30	TRBJ1-6	NA	CAWSVRGRGVSPLHF
TRBV11-3	TRBJ2-2	NA	CASSYRDGATGELFF
TRBV28	TRBJ2-7	NA	CASSLSTYEQYF
TRBV5-1	TRBJ1-2	NA	CASSLGQSAGYTF
TRBV7-3	TRBJ1-1	TRBD1	CASSLAGQGSTEAFF
TRBV2	TRBJ2-4	NA	CASSPALAKNIQYF
TRBV29-1	TRBJ2-1	NA	CSVDLGRGEQFF
TRBV15	TRBJ2-7	NA	CATSRDGRGTLGEQYF
TRBV4-1	TRBJ2-7	NA	CASSQVGRGKDEQYF
TRBV7-9	TRBJ1-4	TRBD1	CASSPGTGNEKLFF
TRBV29-1	TRBJ2-5	NA	CSVTETQYF
TRBV29-1	TRBJ2-3	TRBD2	CSVEDRRGGATDTQYF
TRBV10-3	TRBJ1-5	NA	CAISVDRRANQPQHF
TRBV5-6	TRBJ2-7	NA	CASSADGYYEQYF
TRBV6-5	TRBJ2-3	NA	CASSRKPGAGDTQYF
TRBV6-5	TRBJ1-1	NA	CASSQQGGTEAFF
TRBV5-4	TRBJ2-5	NA	CASSLLTGIQETQYF
TRBV14	TRBJ2-3	NA	CASRPSWSPHDTQYF
TRBV2	TRBJ2-1	NA	CASKGGLSYNEQFF
TRBV9	TRBJ2-3	TRBD2	CASSRRPGLASDTQYF
TRBV7-2	TRBJ2-1	NA	CASSSMGRYNEQFF
TRBV14	TRBJ1-1	NA	CASSQVRGNTEAFF
TRBV28	TRBJ1-1	NA	CASSFRPPGTEAFF
TRBV7-2	TRBJ1-6	NA	CASSADLQENSPLHF
TRBV6-5	TRBJ1-1	NA	CASSLSGPNTEAFF
TRBV27	TRBJ1-2	NA	CASRPALGLTRGYTF
TRBV5-1	TRBJ1-1	TRBD1	CASSRQGKAFF
TRBV30	TRBJ1-2	NA	CAWSETGNPNYGYTF
TRBV2	TRBJ1-2	NA	CASTTGYGGYTF
TRBV6-5	TRBJ2-7	TRBD1	CASSYSGQGTAYEQYF
TRBV7-2	TRBJ2-7	NA	CASSSLSYEQYF
TRBV7-9	TRBJ2-3	NA	CASSLVGADTQYF
TRBV7-2	TRBJ2-7	NA	CASSYQSGSGYYEQYF
TRBV5-1	TRBJ2-5	NA	CASSPGAGANQETQYF